This is a list of T cell receptor beta chains from one sample in a study of blood T cells in healthy people across ages. MiXCR, applied by TCRdb to the 5' RACE reads, yields one record per CDR3 protein. The sample lists roughly 1.7 million distinct CDR3 sequences, around 36% occurring once. Source material: blood. The receptors originated from a woman aged 30 to 39 in good health. Both conserved end residues are part of each CDR3. A D gene is named only where the DNA matches it firmly. Clone size is not always given. Where it is, it says once, few, many or a class for expanded clones.

size | length | D | J | V | DNA | CDR3
few | 12 | TRBD1 | TRBJ1-5 | TRBV20-1 | TGCAGTGCCGAGACAGGGAATCAGCCCCAGCATTTT | CSAETGNQPQHF
few | 15 | TRBD1 | TRBJ2-1 | TRBV7-9 | TGTGCCAGCAGCTCAGGGACAGGGTACCTCAATGAGCAGTTCTTC | CASSSGTGYLNEQFF
- | 15 | TRBD1 | TRBJ2-1 | TRBV5-1 | TGCGCCAGCAGCTCCTGGGACAGGGGGTGGGATGAGCAGTTCTTC | CASSSWDRGWDEQFF
many | 13 | TRBD1 | TRBJ2-7 | TRBV7-9 | TGTGCCAGCAGCATCGGGACAGGCTACGAGCAGTACTTC | CASSIGTGYEQYF
- | 15 | TRBD1 | TRBJ2-1 | TRBV7-9 | TGTGCCAGCAGCCCCCTTGGGGACAGTAGAAATGAGCAGTTCTTC | CASSPLGDSRNEQFF
- | 16 | - | TRBJ2-1 | TRBV4-2 | TGTGCCAGCAGCCGCGTTCGGGGAACGTCCTACAATGAGCAGTTCTTC | CASSRVRGTSYNEQFF
once | 16 | TRBD1 | TRBJ1-5 | TRBV6-6 | TGTGCCAGCAGCCCTTTTCCTCGACAGGGAAAACAGCCCCAGCATTTT | CASSPFPRQGKQPQHF
- | 14 | - | TRBJ2-2 | TRBV7-2 | TGTGCCAGCAGCCCCCAGGGATTGACCGGGGAGCTGTTTTTT | CASSPQGLTGELFF
few | 16 | TRBD2 | TRBJ2-3 | TRBV5-1 | TGCGCCAGCAGCTTGTATATAGCGGGGCACACAGATACGCAGTATTTT | CASSLYIAGHTDTQYF
few | 15 | - | TRBJ2-7 | TRBV9 | TGTGCCAGCAGCGCCTCCCCGGGTGGGGACTACGAGCAGTACTTC | CASSASPGGDYEQYF
many | 13 | TRBD1 | TRBJ2-7 | TRBV7-2 | TGTGCCAGCAGCCCGACAGGGGTGTACGAGCAGTACTTC | CASSPTGVYEQYF
- | 16 | TRBD2 | TRBJ2-7 | TRBV7-8 | TGTGCCAGCAGCTCCCCAACTAGCGCGCTCTCCTACGAGCAGTACTTC | CASSSPTSALSYEQYF
few | 16 | TRBD1 | TRBJ2-5 | TRBV6-1 | TGTGCCAGCAGCCGGGACAGGGGGCGCGCCCAAGAGACCCAGTACTTC | CASSRDRGRAQETQYF
few | 14 | - | TRBJ2-3 | TRBV7-2 | TGTGCCAGCAGGCATACATTGGGTGGGGGTACGCAGTATTTT | CASRHTLGGGTQYF
few | 14 | TRBD1 | TRBJ1-2 | TRBV4-1 | TGCGCCAGCAGCCAACCTACAGGGGTGGGGGGCTACACCTTC | CASSQPTGVGGYTF
- | 15 | - | TRBJ2-1 | TRBV30 | TGTGCCTGGGACTCTCGGACTAACTCCTACAATGAGCAGTTCTTC | CAWDSRTNSYNEQFF
few | 15 | - | TRBJ2-5 | TRBV7-7 | TGTGCCAGCAGCCGAGGAGGGGGAGGAATGGAGACCCAGTACTTC | CASSRGGGGMETQYF
- | 14 | - | TRBJ2-5 | TRBV18 | TGTGCCAGCTCACCACAACAAAGTGAAGAGACCCAGTACTTC | CASSPQQSEETQYF
- | 13 | - | TRBJ2-1 | TRBV6-1 | TGTGCCAGCATTCTCGGACAGTCCAATGAGCAGTTCTTC | CASILGQSNEQFF
- | 15 | - | TRBJ2-5 | TRBV7-6 | TGTGCCAGCAGCCCAGGGGGGGGTCAGTCAGAGACCCAGTACTTC | CASSPGGGQSETQYF
few | 15 | TRBD1 | TRBJ2-7 | TRBV20-1 | TGCAGTGCTAGAGATCTTGGACAGGGGGCCTACGAGCAGTACTTC | CSARDLGQGAYEQYF
many | 16 | - | TRBJ2-3 | TRBV9 | TGTGCCAGCAGCGTTAGTGGTGGACCCCGAATGGATACGCAGTATTTT | CASSVSGGPRMDTQYF
- | 15 | TRBD2 | TRBJ2-1 | TRBV12-3/TRBV12-4 | TGTGCCAGCAGGGCCGATTCTAGCGGGAGGAATGAGCAGTTCTTC | CASRADSSGRNEQFF
- | 16 | TRBD1 | TRBJ1-5 | TRBV24-1 | TGTGCCACCAGTGACCGACAGGGTTCTGGTAATCAGCCCCAGCATTTT | CATSDRQGSGNQPQHF
- | 15 | - | TRBJ1-2 | TRBV3-1 | TGTGCCAGCAGCCAATTGGGGGTGACTAACTATGGCTACACCTTC | CASSQLGVTNYGYTF
- | 17 | - | TRBJ2-7 | TRBV15 | TGTGCCACCAGCAGAGATTTATCATTCGGTATTGGGGTCGAGCAGTACTTC | CATSRDLSFGIGVEQYF
- | 14 | TRBD1 | TRBJ1-2 | TRBV3-1 | TGTGCCAGCAGCTCCCAGGGGGGTCCGGGTGGCTACACCTTC | CASSSQGGPGGYTF
- | 13 | - | TRBJ1-4 | TRBV5-1 | TGCGCCAGCAGAGTCACCCCGGAGGAAAAACTGTTTTTT | CASRVTPEEKLFF
- | 13 | - | TRBJ2-1 | TRBV9 | TGTGCCAGCAGCGTACAGGGGAACAATGAGCAGTTCTTC | CASSVQGNNEQFF
- | 13 | - | TRBJ1-2 | TRBV5-1 | TGCGCCAGCAGCGCCCGGATGCAATATGGCTACACCTTC | CASSARMQYGYTF
few | 14 | TRBD1 | TRBJ2-5 | TRBV20-1 | TGCAGTGCTAGGCGGGACAGGGGGCAGGAGACCCAGTACTTC | CSARRDRGQETQYF
few | 14 | TRBD1 | TRBJ2-7 | TRBV20-1 | TGCAGTGCTAGAGGGGACAGGCAACCGTCCGAGCAGTACTTC | CSARGDRQPSEQYF
once | 15 | - | TRBJ2-7 | TRBV18 | TGTGCCAGCTCCCCTATCCGGGCTCGCATCTACGAGCAGTACTTC | CASSPIRARIYEQYF
- | 15 | - | TRBJ2-1 | TRBV20-1 | TGCAGTGCTGGGGGGGGGACAATAGCTTACAATGAGCAGTTCTTC | CSAGGGTIAYNEQFF
few | 15 | TRBD1 | TRBJ1-5 | TRBV11-2 | TGTGCCAGCAGCGCCCACAGGGGGCCGAATCAGCCCCAGCATTTT | CASSAHRGPNQPQHF
- | 14 | - | TRBJ2-5 | TRBV28 | TGTGCCAGCAGTATTTTGAAGGGGCCAGAGACCCAGTACTTC | CASSILKGPETQYF
- | 16 | TRBD2 | TRBJ2-3 | TRBV20-1 | TGCAGTTCCCGCTCGGGGGCGGGAGGTATCACAGATACGCAGTATTTT | CSSRSGAGGITDTQYF
few | 14 | TRBD1 | TRBJ1-6 | TRBV4-2 | TGTGCCAGCAGCCGACAGGGAGGGAATTCACCCCTCCACTTT | CASSRQGGNSPLHF
many | 14 | - | TRBJ2-7 | TRBV5-1 | TGCGCCAGCAGCCTACAGGGAAGCTCCTACGAGCAGTACTTC | CASSLQGSSYEQYF
- | 13 | - | TRBJ2-3 | TRBV5-6 | TGTGCCAGCTGGCGGGCAGGGGGGGATACGCAGTATTTT | CASWRAGGDTQYF
many | 16 | - | TRBJ2-3 | TRBV4-1 | TGCGCCAGCAGCCAAGATGGTGACAGGATCTCAGAGCCGCAGTATTTT | CASSQDGDRISEPQYF
- | 12 | - | TRBJ2-1 | TRBV4-1 | TGCGCCAGCAGCCAAGTTCGGGGTGAGCAGTTCTTC | CASSQVRGEQFF
few | 11 | - | TRBJ1-1 | TRBV29-1 | TGCAGCGTTGAGGGAGGGAGGGAAGCTTTCTTT | CSVEGGREAFF
- | 15 | - | TRBJ2-1 | TRBV9 | TGTGCCAGCAGCGTAGCGGGAGCGGGACATCGTGAGCAGTTCTTC | CASSVAGAGHREQFF
- | 15 | - | TRBJ2-3 | TRBV20-1 | TGCAGTGCTTGCCGGCTAGCCCCTAGCACAGATACGCAGTATTTT | CSACRLAPSTDTQYF
- | 13 | - | TRBJ2-2 | TRBV28 | TGTGCCAGCAGTGCCCTTAGCAACGGGGAGCTGTTTTTT | CASSALSNGELFF
few | 15 | - | TRBJ2-3 | TRBV6-2/TRBV6-3 | TGTGCCGCCCAGTTTGGCAGGGCAATCACAGATACGCAGTATTTT | CAAQFGRAITDTQYF
few | 15 | TRBD2 | TRBJ2-7 | TRBV18 | TGTGCCAGCTCACCACTAGCGGGAGACTACAATGAGCAGTACTTC | CASSPLAGDYNEQYF
few | 18 | - | TRBJ1-1 | TRBV27 | TGTGCCAGCAGTTCATTTCCCCCGGACCGAGGGATGAACACTGAAGCTTTCTTT | CASSSFPPDRGMNTEAFF
- | 13 | - | TRBJ1-5 | TRBV12-3/TRBV12-4 | TGTGCCAGCAGTCCACAGGAGGTTCAGCCCCAGCATTTT | CASSPQEVQPQHF
- | 16 | - | TRBJ1-4 | TRBV7-2 | TGTGCCAGCAGCGTAGCAGGTCCCTGGGTTGCTGAAAAACTGTTTTTT | CASSVAGPWVAEKLFF
- | 14 | - | TRBJ2-7 | TRBV5-1 | TGCGCCAGCAGGGGGCCAGAGGAGAGCTACGAGCAGTACTTC | CASRGPEESYEQYF
- | 12 | - | TRBJ2-5 | TRBV20-1 | TGCAGGGCTAGCCAGCGCCAGGAGACCCAGTACTTC | CRASQRQETQYF
- | 14 | TRBD1 | TRBJ1-2 | TRBV28 | TGTGCCAGTGCTGTTCGGACAGGGCACTATGGCTACACCTTC | CASAVRTGHYGYTF
- | 13 | - | TRBJ1-2 | TRBV2 | TGTGCCAGCAGTGAATTGAGGGGATATGGCTACACCTTC | CASSELRGYGYTF